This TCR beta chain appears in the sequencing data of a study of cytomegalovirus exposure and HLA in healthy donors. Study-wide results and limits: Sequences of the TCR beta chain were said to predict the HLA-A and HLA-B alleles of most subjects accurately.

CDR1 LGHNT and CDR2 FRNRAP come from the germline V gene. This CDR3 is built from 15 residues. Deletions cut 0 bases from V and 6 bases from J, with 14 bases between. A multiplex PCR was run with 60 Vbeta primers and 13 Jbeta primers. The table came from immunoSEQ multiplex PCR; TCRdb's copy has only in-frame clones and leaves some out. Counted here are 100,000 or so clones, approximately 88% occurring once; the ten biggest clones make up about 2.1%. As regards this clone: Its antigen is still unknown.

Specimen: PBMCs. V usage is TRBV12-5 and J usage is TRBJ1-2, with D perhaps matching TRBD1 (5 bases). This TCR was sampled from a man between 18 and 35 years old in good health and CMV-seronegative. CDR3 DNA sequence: TGTGCTAGTGGTTTGGTACAGAGGAGGGGAAATGGCTACACCTTC. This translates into CASGLVQRRGNGYTF.